Detailed here is one T cell receptor (beta chain). What it binds is not known. Germline CDR1 and CDR2: LNHNV and YYDKDF (reference sequence). The CDR3 sequence is 15 residues long. The germline V and J ends were trimmed by 0 bases and 3 bases, with 9 bases remaining between them. This entry comes from a study of cytomegalovirus exposure and HLA in healthy donors. Although they were nominally healthy when sampled, donors likely had unrecorded immune exposures. The PCR used 60 Vbeta and 13 Jbeta primers. As handled by the study authors: Unique TCR beta chains numbered approximately 80 million in a later analysis, with 10 million to 14 million shared. Repertoires were generated with immunoSEQ multiplex PCR, while TCRdb's copy carries only in-frame clones and drops some. V and J calls and clone size are those listed in that table; D and trimming were worked out from the DNA. The sample shows 210,000 or so clones, around nine tenths of them seen only once.

Findings of the study overall: CMV serostatus was the sole immune exposure information available.

V is TRBV15 and J is TRBJ1-5, with D perhaps matching TRBD1 (6 bases). Sequencing was carried out using PBMCs. This sequence originates from a young woman in good health and CMV-seronegative. The CDR3 is CATSRDTGFNQPQHF. Written as DNA, the CDR3 is TGTGCCACCAGCAGAGATACAGGGTTCAATCAGCCCCAGCATTTT.